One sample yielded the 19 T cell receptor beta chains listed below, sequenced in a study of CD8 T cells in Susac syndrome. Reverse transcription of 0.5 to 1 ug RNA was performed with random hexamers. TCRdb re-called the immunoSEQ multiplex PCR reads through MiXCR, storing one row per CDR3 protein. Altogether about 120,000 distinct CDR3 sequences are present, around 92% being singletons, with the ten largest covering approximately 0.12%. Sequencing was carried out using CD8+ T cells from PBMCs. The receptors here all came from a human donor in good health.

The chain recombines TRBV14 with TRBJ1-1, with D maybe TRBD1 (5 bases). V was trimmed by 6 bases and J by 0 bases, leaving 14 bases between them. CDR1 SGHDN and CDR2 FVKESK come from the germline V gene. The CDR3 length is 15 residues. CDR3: CASSLGRGMNTEAFF. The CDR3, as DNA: TGTGCCAGCAGTCTGGGTCGGGGGATGAACACTGAAGCTTTCTTT. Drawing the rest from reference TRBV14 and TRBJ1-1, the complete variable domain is EAGVTQFPSHSVIEKGQTVTLRCDPISGHDNLYWYRRVMGKEIKFLLHFVKESKQDESGMPNNRFLAERTGGTYSTLKVQPAELEDSGVYFCASSLGRGMNTEAFFGQGTRLTVV.

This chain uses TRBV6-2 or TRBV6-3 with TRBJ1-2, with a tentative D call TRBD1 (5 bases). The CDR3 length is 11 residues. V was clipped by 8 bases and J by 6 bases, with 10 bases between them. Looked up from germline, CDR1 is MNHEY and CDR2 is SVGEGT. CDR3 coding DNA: TGTGCCAGCCGGGGCTCGGATGGCTACACCTTC. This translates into CASRGSDGYTF.

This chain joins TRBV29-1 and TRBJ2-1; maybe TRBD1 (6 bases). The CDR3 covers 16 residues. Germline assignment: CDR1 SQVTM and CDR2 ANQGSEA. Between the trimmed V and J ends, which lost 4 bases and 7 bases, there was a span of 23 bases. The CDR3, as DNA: TGCAGCGTTGTTTCGCCTAGCCTAGGGGGACGGAATGAGCAGTTCTTC. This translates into CSVVSPSLGGRNEQFF.

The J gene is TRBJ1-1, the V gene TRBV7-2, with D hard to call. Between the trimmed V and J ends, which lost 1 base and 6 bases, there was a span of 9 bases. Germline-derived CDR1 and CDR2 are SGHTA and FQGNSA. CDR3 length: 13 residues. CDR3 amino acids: CASSLGGLSEAFF. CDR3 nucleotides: TGTGCCAGCAGCTTAGGTGGTTTGTCTGAAGCTTTCTTT.

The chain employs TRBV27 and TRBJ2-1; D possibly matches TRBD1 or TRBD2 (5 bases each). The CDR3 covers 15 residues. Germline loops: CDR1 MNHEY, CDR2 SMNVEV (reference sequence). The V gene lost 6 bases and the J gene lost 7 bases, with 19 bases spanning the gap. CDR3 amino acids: CASSWSFLGVNEQFF. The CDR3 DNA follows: TGTGCCAGCAGCTGGTCATTTTTGGGGGTGAATGAGCAGTTCTTC.

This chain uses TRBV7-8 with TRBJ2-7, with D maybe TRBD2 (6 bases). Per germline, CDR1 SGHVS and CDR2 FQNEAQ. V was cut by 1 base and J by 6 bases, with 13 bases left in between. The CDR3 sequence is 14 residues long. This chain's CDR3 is CASSLGRGVGEQYF. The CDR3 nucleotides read TGTGCCAGCAGCTTAGGGAGGGGAGTGGGCGAGCAGTACTTC.

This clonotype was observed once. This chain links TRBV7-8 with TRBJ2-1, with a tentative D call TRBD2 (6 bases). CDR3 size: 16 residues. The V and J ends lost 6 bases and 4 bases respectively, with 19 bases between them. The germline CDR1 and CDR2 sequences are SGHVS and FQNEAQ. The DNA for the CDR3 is TGTGCCAGCAGTCCAACGGCGGGGCAGCTTTACAATGAGCAGTTCTTC. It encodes CASSPTAGQLYNEQFF.

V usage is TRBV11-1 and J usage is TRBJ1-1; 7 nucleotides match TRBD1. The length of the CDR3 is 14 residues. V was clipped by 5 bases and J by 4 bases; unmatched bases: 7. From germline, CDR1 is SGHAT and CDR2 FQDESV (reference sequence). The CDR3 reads CASSTTGDGTEAFF. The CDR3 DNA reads TGTGCCAGCAGCACCACAGGGGATGGCACTGAAGCTTTCTTT.

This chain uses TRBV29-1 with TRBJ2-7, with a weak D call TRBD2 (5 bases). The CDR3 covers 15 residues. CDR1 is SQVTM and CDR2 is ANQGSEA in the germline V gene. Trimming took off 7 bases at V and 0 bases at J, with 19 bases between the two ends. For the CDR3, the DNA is TGCAGCGCTGAGATCGGACTCCGAAGCTCCTACGAGCAGTACTTC. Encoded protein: CSAEIGLRSSYEQYF.

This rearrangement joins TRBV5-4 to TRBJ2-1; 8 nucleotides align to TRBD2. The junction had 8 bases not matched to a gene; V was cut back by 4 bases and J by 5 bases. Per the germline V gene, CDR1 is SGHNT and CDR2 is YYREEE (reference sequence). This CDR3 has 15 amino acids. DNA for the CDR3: TGTGCCAGCAGCAATGCCGGGAGGGGTGACAATGAGCAGTTCTTC. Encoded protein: CASSNAGRGDNEQFF.

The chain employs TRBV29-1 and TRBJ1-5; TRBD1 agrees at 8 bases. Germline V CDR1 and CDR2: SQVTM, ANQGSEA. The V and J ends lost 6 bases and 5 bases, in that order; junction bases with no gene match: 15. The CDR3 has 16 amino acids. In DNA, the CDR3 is TGCAGCGTCGCTTTCTCCGGGACAGGAGGGGATCAGCCCCAGCATTTT. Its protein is CSVAFSGTGGDQPQHF.

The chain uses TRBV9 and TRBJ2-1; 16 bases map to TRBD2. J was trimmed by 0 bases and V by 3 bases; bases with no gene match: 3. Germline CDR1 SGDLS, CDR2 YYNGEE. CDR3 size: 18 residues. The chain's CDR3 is CASSAGLAGGPSYNEQFF. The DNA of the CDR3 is TGTGCCAGCAGCGCGGGACTAGCGGGGGGGCCCTCCTACAATGAGCAGTTCTTC.

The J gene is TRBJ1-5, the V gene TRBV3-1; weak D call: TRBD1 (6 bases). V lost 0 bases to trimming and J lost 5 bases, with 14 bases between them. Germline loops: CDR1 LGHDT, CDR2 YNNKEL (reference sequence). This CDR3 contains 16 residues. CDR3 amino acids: CASSQDTGNRHQPQHF. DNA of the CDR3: TGTGCCAGCAGCCAAGATACAGGGAATCGTCATCAGCCCCAGCATTTT.

CDR3 residues: CAVTRGQGDSPLHF. The CDR3 coding sequence is TGTGCCGTGACGCGGGGCCAGGGAGATTCACCCCTCCACTTT. This chain uses TRBV10-3 with TRBJ1-6, with D possibly being TRBD1 (5 bases). CDR1 and CDR2 (germline): ENHRY, SYGVKD. V was pared by 11 bases and J by 8 bases, with 19 bases between. The CDR3 has 14 residues.

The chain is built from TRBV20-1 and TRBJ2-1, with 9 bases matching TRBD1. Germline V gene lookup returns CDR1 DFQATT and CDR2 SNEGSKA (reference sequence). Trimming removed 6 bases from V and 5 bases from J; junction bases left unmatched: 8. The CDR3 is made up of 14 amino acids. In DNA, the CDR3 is TGCAGTGCCAGTGACTGGGACAGGGACAATGAGCAGTTCTTC. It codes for CSASDWDRDNEQFF.

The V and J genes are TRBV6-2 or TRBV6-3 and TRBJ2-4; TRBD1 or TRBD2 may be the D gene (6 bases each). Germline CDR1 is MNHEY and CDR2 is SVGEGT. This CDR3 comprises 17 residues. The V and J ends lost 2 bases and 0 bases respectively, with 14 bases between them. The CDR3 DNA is TGTGCCAGCAGTTACAATGGGGGGCTCGCAGCCAAAAACATTCAGTACTTC. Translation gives CASSYNGGLAAKNIQYF.

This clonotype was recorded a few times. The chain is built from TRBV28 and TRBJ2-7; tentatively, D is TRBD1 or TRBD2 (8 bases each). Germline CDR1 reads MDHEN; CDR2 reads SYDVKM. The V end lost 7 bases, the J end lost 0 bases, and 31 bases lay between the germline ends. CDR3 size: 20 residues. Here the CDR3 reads CASTGWDRLTDSGNSYEQYF. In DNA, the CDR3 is TGTGCCAGCACCGGATGGGACAGGCTGACGGATAGCGGGAACTCCTACGAGCAGTACTTC.

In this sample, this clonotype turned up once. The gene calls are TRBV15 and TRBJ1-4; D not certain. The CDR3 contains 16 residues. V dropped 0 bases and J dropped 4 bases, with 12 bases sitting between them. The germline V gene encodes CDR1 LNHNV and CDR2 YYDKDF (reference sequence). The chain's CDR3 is CATSREVAAVNEKLFF. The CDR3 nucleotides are TGTGCCACCAGCAGAGAAGTGGCAGCGGTTAATGAAAAACTGTTTTTT.

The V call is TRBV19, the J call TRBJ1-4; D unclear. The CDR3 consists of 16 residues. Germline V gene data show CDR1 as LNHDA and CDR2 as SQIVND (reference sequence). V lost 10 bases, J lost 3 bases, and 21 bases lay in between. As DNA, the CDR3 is TGTGCCACCGGGGATGAGAGCGGTGCCGCTAATGAAAAACTGTTTTTT. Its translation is CATGDESGAANEKLFF.